The rows below give T cell receptor beta chains drawn from one sample of a study of blood T cell repertoires in COVID-19. Assay used: immunoSEQ multiplex PCR; TCRdb lists only in-frame clones, some missing. Here the sample spans about 260,000 clones, roughly 86% being singletons. Sequencing used peripheral blood. These receptors came from a man aged 35 to 55 who had recovered from COVID-19. Both conserved end residues are trimmed from each CDR3. Expanded clones get a size class; other rows say once, few or many, or leave the size out.

v_gene	j_gene	abundance	CDR3aa
TRBV5-5	TRBJ2-4	NA	ASSASRDRPLNIQY
TRBV27	TRBJ1-2	NA	ASTKQGLNYGYT
TRBV9	TRBJ2-7	once	ASSVGTSGFTNSYEQY
TRBV5-1	TRBJ1-2	once	ASSLRQGNYGYT
TRBV4-1	TRBJ2-7	NA	ASSQPYHTGTGGDLFDLEQY
TRBV4-2	TRBJ2-7	NA	ASSQRLAGLDEQY
TRBV2	TRBJ1-2	NA	ASSRDNLYGYT
TRBV24-1	TRBJ2-3	NA	ATSAKNWGGVAGVKFADTQY
TRBV19	TRBJ2-7	NA	ASTPGHPYEQY
TRBV2	TRBJ2-1	NA	ASSVTVYNEQF
TRBV12-3/TRBV12-4	TRBJ1-2	few	ASSLRGNYGYT
TRBV7-9	TRBJ2-3	NA	ASSINRGSHTDTQY
TRBV27	TRBJ1-1	NA	ASSFSEIDYRGWNTEAF
TRBV3-1/TRBV3-2	TRBJ2-2	NA	ASSPDRGWTGELF
TRBV24-1	TRBJ2-1	NA	ATATSGIKNEQF
TRBV5-1	TRBJ2-1	NA	ASSSSRGFNEQF
TRBV7-2	TRBJ2-1	NA	ASSVLAGGRNEQF
TRBV5-1	TRBJ1-2	once	ASSFPDRAYGYT
TRBV15	TRBJ2-7	few	ATSPPPTSESYEQY
TRBV7-9	TRBJ2-5	NA	ASSLSSGASSETQY
TRBV29-1	TRBJ1-2	NA	SVEPRDNPYGYT
TRBV19	TRBJ2-1	once	ASSPLRLAGWSNEQF
TRBV5-1	TRBJ2-1	NA	ASSRSPSSRQTVEQF
TRBV14	TRBJ1-1	NA	ASRGTGSTEAF
TRBV6-5	TRBJ1-2	NA	ASRTGSMGYGYT
TRBV9	TRBJ2-5	NA	ASSVVAGGETQY
TRBV6-1	TRBJ1-4	NA	ASSEDPDEKLF
TRBV4-3	TRBJ2-1	NA	ASSVTLLRDREDHEQF
TRBV27	TRBJ2-7	NA	ASSRLAGGSSYEQY
TRBV10-3	TRBJ2-3	few	AISGLAGASTDTQY
TRBV27	TRBJ2-3	NA	ASSLFAGGSKDTQY
TRBV7-6	TRBJ1-4	NA	ASSLARINEKLF
TRBV6-4	TRBJ2-2	NA	ASSPRLAGHTGELF
TRBV15	TRBJ2-3	NA	ATSRDRADTQY
TRBV4-2	TRBJ1-2	NA	ASSQDRYYGYT
TRBV6-2/TRBV6-3	TRBJ2-1	NA	ASSYSETGNEQF
TRBV14	TRBJ2-1	NA	ASSQDGTRHTGARDNEQF
TRBV10-1	TRBJ2-7	NA	ASSEGWSGGSYEQY
TRBV3-1/TRBV3-2	TRBJ2-7	NA	ASSPRLAGGQEQY
TRBV7-2	TRBJ2-7	once	ASSSGQGAYEQY
TRBV12-5	TRBJ1-1	NA	ASGLSLTRGVNTEAF
TRBV6-2/TRBV6-3	TRBJ2-3	NA	ASSYSAPLSGRVAADTQY
TRBV15	TRBJ2-5	NA	ATSRASETQY
TRBV11-2	TRBJ2-3	NA	ASSLDRGKTDTQY
TRBV19	TRBJ1-3	once	ATHRGSGNTIY